One sample yielded the 20 T cell receptor beta chains listed below, sequenced in a study of blood T cell repertoires in COVID-19. Some clones are missing from TCRdb's copy, which holds only in-frame ones; the method was immunoSEQ multiplex PCR. The table includes some 670,000 clones, more than 80% detected once. Material: peripheral blood. These receptor sequences come from a woman younger than 30 with acute or convalescent COVID-19.

This chain connects TRBV2 to TRBJ2-1; perhaps TRBD2 as D (5 bases). The CDR3 length is 13 residues. Germline loops: CDR1 SNHLY, CDR2 FYNNEI. Trimming removed 2 bases at V and 11 bases at J, with 13 bases between. As DNA, the CDR3 is TGTGCCAGCAGTGAACCCGGCCCCGGGAAGCAGTTCTTC. It specifies CASSEPGPGKQFF.

CDR3 nucleotide sequence: TGCGCCAGCAGGGAGGACACTGAAGCTTTCTTT. This sequence encodes CASREDTEAFF. This chain links TRBV5-1 with TRBJ1-1; the D is unclear. The germline V gene has CDR1 SGHRS and CDR2 YFSETQ. V was pared by 5 bases and J by 3 bases, with 5 bases between. The CDR3 loop spans 11 amino acids.

This chain uses TRBV19 with TRBJ1-5; D gene ambiguous. Per germline, CDR1 LNHDA and CDR2 SQIVND (reference sequence). The CDR3 extends over 13 amino acids. V was clipped by 7 bases and J by 4 bases, with 11 bases between them. This chain's CDR3 is CASKGGGNQPQHF. The CDR3 DNA is TGTGCCAGTAAAGGCGGCGGGAATCAGCCCCAGCATTTT.

The chain has TRBV15 and TRBJ1-4; unclear D gene. The germline V and J ends were trimmed by 6 bases and 0 bases, with 11 bases remaining between them. The CDR3 is made up of 15 amino acids. CDR1 is LNHNV and CDR2 is YYDKDF in the germline V gene (reference sequence). CDR3 nucleotide sequence: TGTGCCACCAGTCGGACTTTAGCAACTAATGAAAAACTGTTTTTT. The encoded protein is CATSRTLATNEKLFF. The full variable domain, completed using reference TRBV15 and TRBJ1-4, is DAMVIQNPRYQVTQFGKPVTLSCSQTLNHNVMYWYQQKSSQAPKLLFHYYDKDFNNEADTPDNFQSRRPNTSFCFLDIRSPGLGDTAMYLCATSRTLATNEKLFFGSGTQLSVL.

The CDR3 protein is CASVTGGSGELFF. Here the CDR3 DNA reads TGTGCCAGCGTGACAGGGGGGTCCGGGGAGCTGTTTTTT. The chain couples TRBV6-5 to TRBJ2-2; 9 bases are shared with TRBD1. Germline V gene lookup returns CDR1 MNHEY and CDR2 SVGAGI. With V trimmed by 8 bases and J by 6 bases, 4 bases remained unmatched. The CDR3 sequence is 13 residues long.

The chain joins TRBV3-1 (or the pseudogene TRBV3-2) to TRBJ1-2; possibly TRBD1 for D (5 bases). There are 18 residues in the CDR3. V lost 0 bases and J lost 3, with 20 bases in between. Germline lookup yields CDR1 LGHDT and CDR2 YNNKEL (reference sequence). The CDR3 region has the DNA TGTGCCAGCAGCCAAGACCTTACAGGCCCTAAAAGAGACTATGGCTACACCTTC. Translation gives CASSQDLTGPKRDYGYTF.

The chain links TRBV19 to TRBJ2-1; D may be TRBD1 (6 bases). The V gene lost 10 bases and the J gene lost 3 bases, with 10 bases spanning the gap. This CDR3 has 12 amino acids. Germline V CDR1 and CDR2: LNHDA, SQIVND (reference sequence). Here the CDR3 reads CAIPTGYNEQFF. The CDR3, as DNA: TGTGCCATCCCGACAGGCTACAATGAGCAGTTCTTC.

CDR3 bases: TGTGCCATCAGCGCCACGGCAGGGGATAATGAAAAACTGTTTTTT. This codes for CAISATAGDNEKLFF. The rearrangement uses TRBV10-3 and TRBJ1-4; D is perhaps TRBD1 (6 bases). CDR3 length: 15 amino acids. Germline CDR1 is ENHRY and CDR2 is SYGVKD. The V gene lost 6 bases and the J gene lost 4 bases, with 15 bases spanning the gap.

This sequence joins TRBV7-9 and TRBJ1-6; D not certain. In germline, CDR1 is SEHNR, CDR2 FQNEAQ (reference sequence). This CDR3 is 16 amino acids long. V lost 8 bases to trimming and J lost 0 bases, with 14 bases between them. CDR3 region: CASGPNTSSYNSPLHF. The CDR3, as DNA: TGTGCCAGCGGCCCCAACACCAGCTCCTATAATTCACCCCTCCACTTT.

The rearrangement joins TRBV27 to TRBJ2-7; 7 nucleotides line up with TRBD1. Trimming took 2 bases from V and 0 from J; bases not matched to a gene: 4. Germline V gene data show CDR1 as MNHEY and CDR2 as SMNVEV (reference sequence). The CDR3 covers 15 residues. CDR3 amino acids: CASSLRQGPSYEQYF. The DNA of the CDR3 is TGTGCCAGCAGTTTACGACAGGGACCCTCCTACGAGCAGTACTTC.

The CDR3 loop is CASSERTVQIASPLHF. The CDR3 nucleotides are TGTGCCAGCAGTGAAAGGACAGTACAGATCGCTTCACCCCTCCACTTT. The chain carries TRBV6-1 and TRBJ1-6, with D possibly matching TRBD1 (6 bases). Germline V gene data show CDR1 as MNHNS and CDR2 as SASEGT. Between the trimmed V and J ends, which lost 2 bases and 9 bases, there was a span of 17 bases. CDR3 size: 16 residues.

With regard to this clone: This CDR3 is also generated by other DNA sequences in the sample. The chain carries TRBV27 and TRBJ2-1; 10 bases are shared with TRBD1. Germline CDR1 is MNHEY and CDR2 is SMNVEV (reference sequence). Losses at the gene ends were 2 bases for V and 3 bases for J; bases not matched to a gene: 1. The length of the CDR3 is 15 residues. The CDR3 DNA is TGTGCCAGCAGTTTACGGACAGGGGGCTACAATGAGCAGTTCTTC. It codes for CASSLRTGGYNEQFF.

The chain carries TRBV5-4 and TRBJ1-2; D remains unclear. Germline CDR1 and CDR2: SGHNT and YYREEE (reference sequence). The CDR3 spans 14 residues. V lost 4 bases, J lost 4 bases, and 14 bases lay in between. The CDR3 nucleotides read TGTGCCAGCAGCGCAAGCCTCGGTGGCTATGGCTACACCTTC. It is translated as CASSASLGGYGYTF.

The chain employs TRBV28 and TRBJ1-2, with D possibly being TRBD1 (5 bases). Trimming took 6 bases from V and 6 from J, leaving 14 bases between them. Germline CDR1 MDHEN, CDR2 SYDVKM. There are 13 residues in the CDR3. For the CDR3, the DNA is TGTGCCAGCAGGTCCAGGGTTGGTGATGGCTACACCTTC. The encoded protein is CASRSRVGDGYTF.

The rearrangement links TRBV2 to TRBJ2-2, with D possibly being TRBD2 (5 bases). Trimming cost V 5 bases and J 6 bases, with 16 bases left between them. The CDR3 is made up of 15 amino acids. CDR1 and CDR2 from the germline V gene are SNHLY and FYNNEI. The CDR3 loop is CASSLPRGSSGELFF. The CDR3 nucleotides read TGTGCCAGCAGTCTCCCGAGAGGGAGTTCCGGGGAGCTGTTTTTT. Supplemented by reference TRBV2 and TRBJ2-2, the full variable domain reads EPEVTQTPSHQVTQMGQEVILRCVPISNHLYFYWYRQILGQKVEFLVSFYNNEISEKSEIFDDQFSVERPDGSNFTLKIRSTKLEDSAMYFCASSLPRGSSGELFFGEGSRLTVL.

The chain joins TRBV3-1 (or the pseudogene TRBV3-2) to TRBJ2-7; D may be TRBD2 (5 bases). V lost 4 bases and J lost 2, with 15 bases in between. The CDR3 totals 15 residues. CDR1 and CDR2 from the germline V gene are LGHDT and YNNKEL (reference sequence). CDR3 in amino acids: CASSRQAGGTYEQYF. In nucleotides, the CDR3 is TGTGCCAGCAGCCGTCAGGCGGGCGGAACCTACGAGCAGTACTTC.

The chain carries TRBV18 and TRBJ1-1, with D possibly TRBD1 on 5 matching bases. V dropped 0 bases and J dropped 2 bases, with 19 bases sitting between them. Germline-derived CDR1 and CDR2 are KGHSH and LQKENI. The CDR3 extends over 18 amino acids. CDR3 nucleotide sequence: TGTGCCAGCTCACCACCGTCGTCTACTGGGGGGATCAACACTGAAGCTTTCTTT. It translates to CASSPPSSTGGINTEAFF.

The V and J genes are TRBV12-3 or TRBV12-4 and TRBJ1-1; no definite D call. The CDR3 runs to 13 residues. V lost 6 bases and J lost 5, with 13 bases in between. CDR3 region: CASSLGGSTEAFF. The CDR3 bases are TGTGCCAGCAGCCTAGGAGGGTCTACTGAAGCTTTCTTT.

With regard to this clone: The same CDR3 also results from other DNA sequences found in this sample. In DNA form, the CDR3 reads TGTGCCAGCTCACCGGACAGCATCTATGGCTACACCTTC. Translating gives CASSPDSIYGYTF. This chain joins TRBV18 and TRBJ1-2; a possible D gene is TRBD1 (6 bases). The ends were cut back, 3 bases at V and 4 bases at J, with 9 bases in the middle. CDR3 length: 13 amino acids. The V gene's germline CDR1 is KGHSH and CDR2 LQKENI.

The J gene is TRBJ2-2, the V gene TRBV11-1; D gene ambiguous. The CDR3 runs to 12 residues. CDR1 and CDR2 (germline): SGHAT, FQDESV (reference sequence). Trimming removed 1 base at V and 7 bases at J, with 4 bases between. Here the CDR3 DNA reads TGTGCCAGCAGCTTAGGTTACGGGGAGCTGTTTTTT. This codes for CASSLGYGELFF.